Below, 25 T cell receptor beta chains from the same sample are listed, as sequenced in a study of T cell responses to AZD1222 COVID-19 vaccine. Libraries were prepared by immunoSEQ multiplex PCR; TCRdb keeps only in-frame clonotypes and omits some of them. The profile shows 95,000 to 130,000 clones, roughly 90% of them singletons. The source material was peripheral blood, sampled on day 0 of AZD1222 vaccination. These receptors were taken from an adult in good health.

This chain joins TRBV7-9 and TRBJ1-1; D call uncertain. Germline loops: CDR1 SEHNR, CDR2 FQNEAQ (reference sequence). The CDR3 is made up of 15 amino acids. Trimming removed 2 bases at V and 5 bases at J, with 15 bases between. In DNA, the CDR3 is TGTGCCAGCAGCTTACTGACCGGGAGAGGGACTGAAGCTTTCTTT. Its translation: CASSLLTGRGTEAFF.

V gene TRBV30 combines with J gene TRBJ1-4; D gene uncertain. The CDR3 length is 15 residues. V was cut by 0 bases and J by 5 bases, with 13 bases left in between. CDR1 and CDR2 from the germline V gene are GTSNPN and SVGIG (reference sequence). The CDR3 bases are TGTGCCTGGAGTGTAAAGGGCCATCGGAATGAAAAACTGTTTTTT. It encodes CAWSVKGHRNEKLFF.

J is TRBJ1-2 and V is TRBV11-1; D remains unclear. V lost 4 bases and J lost 2, with 14 bases in between. This CDR3 comprises 15 residues. Germline V gene data show CDR1 as SGHAT and CDR2 as FQDESV (reference sequence). CDR3 loop: CASSSRLSPNYGYTF. In DNA, the CDR3 is TGTGCCAGCAGCTCAAGACTTTCCCCGAACTATGGCTACACCTTC.

The J gene is TRBJ2-5, the V gene TRBV18, with a possible D match to TRBD1 (6 bases). V was shortened by 0 bases and J by 5 bases, with 10 bases between the two germline ends. The CDR3 has 14 residues. The germline V gene has CDR1 KGHSH and CDR2 LQKENI. DNA for the CDR3: TGTGCCAGCTCACCACCGGGGGCCCGGGAGACCCAGTACTTC. It codes for CASSPPGARETQYF.

The chain employs TRBV5-1 and TRBJ1-4; no reliable D call. CDR1 is SGHRS, CDR2 YFSETQ, per germline. The V and J ends lost 0 bases and 8 bases respectively, with 8 bases between them. CDR3 length: 13 residues. CDR3 bases: TGCGCCAGCAGCTTGGGGGCGGGAGAAAAACTGTTTTTT. Translated: CASSLGAGEKLFF.

The V and J genes are TRBV9 and TRBJ1-2; D might be TRBD1 (5 bases). CDR1 and CDR2 from the germline V gene are SGDLS and YYNGEE. The CDR3 runs 15 residues. The V end lost 0 bases, the J end lost 4 bases, and 13 bases lay between the germline ends. The CDR3 DNA sequence: TGTGCCAGCAGCGTAGAAGGGGAAATCCGCTATGGCTACACCTTC. It translates to CASSVEGEIRYGYTF.

The rearrangement uses TRBV28 and TRBJ1-1; D gene unclear. V gave up 3 bases and J gave up 5 bases, with 10 bases separating them. The CDR3 is 13 residues long. In germline, CDR1 is MDHEN, CDR2 SYDVKM. Here the CDR3 DNA reads TGTGCCAGCAGTTTTGAAGGGCGGACTGAAGCTTTCTTT. This encodes CASSFEGRTEAFF.

This clone appeared once. CDR3 amino acids: CASSISLDTGELFF. The CDR3 DNA follows: TGTGCCAGTAGTATAAGCCTTGACACCGGGGAGCTGTTTTTT. This rearrangement joins TRBV19 to TRBJ2-2; D is unclear. The CDR3 contains 14 residues. Between the trimmed V and J ends, which lost 2 bases and 3 bases, there was a span of 7 bases. CDR1 is LNHDA, CDR2 SQIVND, per germline (reference sequence).

In this sample, this clone turned up once. V usage is TRBV7-8 and J usage is TRBJ2-1; 7 bases agree with TRBD1. Trimming cost V 5 bases and J 7 bases; bases outside gene matches: 14. The CDR3 has 16 residues. Germline V gene sequence: CDR1 SGHVS, CDR2 FQNEAQ. The CDR3 loop reads CASSLRSGTEGNEQFF. The DNA for the CDR3 is TGTGCCAGCAGCCTACGATCCGGGACAGAAGGGAATGAGCAGTTCTTC.

The V and J genes are TRBV3-1 (or the pseudogene TRBV3-2) and TRBJ1-5; D may be TRBD1 (5 bases). Germline V gene data show CDR1 as LGHDT and CDR2 as YNNKEL (reference sequence). V shed 4 bases and J shed 7 bases, with 8 bases lying between them. This CDR3 has 12 residues. The CDR3 nucleotides read TGTGCCAGCAGCCCCCCAGGGCAGCCCCAGCATTTT. Translated: CASSPPGQPQHF.

The chain combines TRBV14 with TRBJ2-7; the D gene is possibly TRBD2 (6 bases). V lost 4 bases to trimming and J lost 6 bases, with 13 bases between them. Germline CDR1 reads SGHDN; CDR2 reads FVKESK. This CDR3 spans 13 amino acids. This CDR3 is CASSPGRRSEQYF. The CDR3 DNA reads TGTGCCAGCAGCCCCGGGAGACGGAGCGAGCAGTACTTC.

This sequence joins TRBV28 and TRBJ1-6; a possible D gene is TRBD1 (6 bases). The V and J ends lost 3 bases and 3 bases respectively, with 9 bases between them. This CDR3 comprises 15 residues. The germline CDR1 and CDR2 sequences are MDHEN and SYDVKM. The CDR3 sequence: CASSFGQFYNSPLHF. CDR3 bases: TGTGCCAGCAGTTTCGGACAGTTCTATAATTCACCCCTCCACTTT.

The DNA of the CDR3 is TGTGCCAGCAGTTACTCCACCCGGGGTCCGTCCTACGAGCAGTACTTC. This sequence encodes CASSYSTRGPSYEQYF. The chain recombines TRBV6-5 with TRBJ2-7, with D maybe TRBD2 (5 bases). Trimming took 0 bases from V and 1 from J, leaving 13 bases between them. The CDR3 length is 16 residues. CDR1 is MNHEY and CDR2 is SVGAGI in the germline V gene.

The genes are TRBV30 and TRBJ1-4; D is uncertain. Deletions cut 2 bases from V and 8 bases from J, with 9 bases between. Germline-derived CDR1 and CDR2 are GTSNPN and SVGIG (reference sequence). The CDR3 consists of 12 residues. CDR3 region: CAWSPSGEKLFF. The CDR3 region has the DNA TGTGCCTGGAGTCCCTCGGGGGAAAAACTGTTTTTT.

The rearrangement joins TRBV4-1 to TRBJ2-3; D remains ambiguous. The CDR3 covers 15 residues. Trimming left V 0 bases short and J 4 bases short, with 11 bases between. Germline CDR1 is MGHRA and CDR2 is YSYEKL. The CDR3 region has the DNA TGCGCCAGCAGCCAAGAAGGCTATCAAGCAGATACGCAGTATTTT. Translating it yields CASSQEGYQADTQYF.

The V and J genes are TRBV18 and TRBJ1-1; a possible D gene is TRBD1 (6 bases). The germline gives CDR1 KGHSH, CDR2 LQKENI. Trimming removed 2 bases from V and 4 bases from J, with 11 bases in between. This CDR3 is 14 amino acids long. CDR3 sequence: CASSPGGGGTEAFF. DNA for the CDR3: TGTGCCAGCTCACCAGGGGGCGGGGGCACTGAAGCTTTCTTT.

This sequence joins TRBV5-1 and TRBJ1-5; the D gene is possibly TRBD1 (5 bases). Trimming left V 0 bases short and J 4 bases short, with 8 bases between. Germline CDR1 is SGHRS and CDR2 is YFSETQ. This CDR3 is built from 14 residues. The chain's CDR3 is CASSLGDQNQPQHF. In DNA form, the CDR3 reads TGCGCCAGCAGCTTGGGGGACCAGAATCAGCCCCAGCATTTT. The entire variable domain, with the rest obtained from reference TRBV5-1 and TRBJ1-5, is as follows: KAGVTQTPRYLIKTRGQQVTLSCSPISGHRSVSWYQQTPGQGLQFLFEYFSETQRNKGNFPGRFSGRQFSNSRSEMNVSTLELGDSALYLCASSLGDQNQPQHFGDGTRLSIL.

This clone occurred a few times. V and J are TRBV9 and TRBJ2-5; 13 bases line up with TRBD2. This CDR3 has 17 amino acids. With 3 bases clipped from V and 4 bases from J, the junction kept 9 bases outside the gene matches. From germline, CDR1 is SGDLS and CDR2 YYNGEE. In DNA form, the CDR3 reads TGTGCCAGCAGCGCGACCTCCGGACTAGCGGGGGCAGAGACCCAGTACTTC. This translates into CASSATSGLAGAETQYF.

This clone was observed a handful of times. The genes are TRBV28 and TRBJ1-2, with 9 bases that match TRBD1. V was clipped by 4 bases and J by 6 bases; unmatched bases: 12. This CDR3 has 16 amino acids. From germline, CDR1 is MDHEN and CDR2 SYDVKM. The CDR3 DNA reads TGTGCCAGCAGTTCCCCGGCGACAGGGGGGGGTAATGGCTACACCTTC. This encodes CASSSPATGGGNGYTF.

The chain combines TRBV3-1 (or the pseudogene TRBV3-2) with TRBJ2-1, with D possibly being TRBD2 (6 bases). Trimming pared 1 base from V and 5 bases from J, leaving 9 bases between. This CDR3 region has 14 residues. Germline CDR1 and CDR2: LGHDT and YNNKEL (reference sequence). The CDR3, as DNA: TGTGCCAGCAGCCAAGGGGGACTGCACAATGAGCAGTTCTTC. This gives the protein CASSQGGLHNEQFF.

The rearrangement uses TRBV2 and TRBJ2-1; 8 nucleotides align to TRBD2. Germline trimming cut 6 bases from V and 2 bases from J; bases unmatched to any gene: 0. The CDR3 loop spans 13 amino acids. CDR1 SNHLY and CDR2 FYNNEI come from the germline V gene. The DNA for the CDR3 is TGTGCCAGCAGCGGGGGGGCCTACAATGAGCAGTTCTTC. This codes for CASSGGAYNEQFF.

As DNA, the CDR3 is TGTGCCAGCACCGTGGGACATTGGAACACTGAAGCTTTCTTT. Its translation: CASTVGHWNTEAFF. V gene TRBV28 combines with J gene TRBJ1-1; D is possibly TRBD1 (6 bases). V was trimmed by 7 bases and J by 1 base, leaving 13 bases between them. From germline, CDR1 is MDHEN and CDR2 SYDVKM. This CDR3 is 14 amino acids long.

The chain recombines TRBV11-2 with TRBJ2-2; D gene uncertain. The V gene lost 6 bases and the J gene lost 0 bases, with 8 bases spanning the gap. CDR1 SGHAT and CDR2 FQNNGV come from the germline V gene. This CDR3 spans 14 amino acids. CDR3 DNA sequence: TGTGCCAGCAGTAACCAACCGAACACCGGGGAGCTGTTTTTT. It encodes CASSNQPNTGELFF.

The genes are TRBV24-1 and TRBJ2-3, with D possibly matching TRBD2 (6 bases). The germline V gene has CDR1 KGHDR and CDR2 SFDVKD. Trimming removed 4 bases at V and 6 bases at J, with 13 bases between. This CDR3 has 14 residues. The CDR3 region is CATSESGLADTQYF. CDR3 coding DNA: TGTGCCACCAGTGAGTCAGGGCTAGCGGATACGCAGTATTTT.

The chain joins TRBV19 to TRBJ1-2; D not resolved. In germline, CDR1 is LNHDA, CDR2 SQIVND (reference sequence). The CDR3 is made up of 12 amino acids. Deletions cut 4 bases from V and 8 bases from J, with 11 bases between. The DNA for the CDR3 is TGTGCCAGTAGTACTGGCGGGCGCGGCTACACCTTC. Its translation: CASSTGGRGYTF.